The rows below give T cell receptor beta chains drawn from one sample of a study of blood T cell repertoires in COVID-19. Clones were read by immunoSEQ multiplex PCR, and TCRdb kept only the in-frame ones, dropping some. The table lists under 350,000 clones, 70% to 90% of them singletons, with approximately 7.9% in the top ten. Specimen: peripheral blood. These receptors were collected from a human donor in a cohort sampled during active COVID-19. Both conserved end residues are part of each CDR3. A D gene is named only where the DNA matches it firmly. Clone size is stated in some rows and not others, as once, few, many or a class when expanded.

d_call	clone_size	v_call	j_call	cdr3_nt	cdr3_aa
NA	few	TRBV4-2	TRBJ2-7	TGTGCCAGCAGCCAAGAGGTGGGGGGGGCCTCCTACGAGCAGTACTTC	CASSQEVGGASYEQYF
NA	few	TRBV24-1	TRBJ1-5	TGTGCCACCAGGGTAGCGACCCAGCATTTT	CATRVATQHF
TRBD1	NA	TRBV10-2	TRBJ1-3	TGCGCCAGCAGACAGGGGGCATCGGGAAACACCATATATTTT	CASRQGASGNTIYF
NA	NA	TRBV5-5	TRBJ1-1	TGTGCCAGCAACTCGAACACTGAAGCTTTCTTT	CASNSNTEAFF
NA	NA	TRBV2	TRBJ2-1	TGTGCCAGCAGTACAGGGCGGGGGAATACCTACAATGAGCAGTTCTTC	CASSTGRGNTYNEQFF
TRBD1	NA	TRBV7-3	TRBJ1-1	TGTGCCAGCAGCTTAAACCCGGCCGGGACAGCGAACACTGAAGCTTTCTTT	CASSLNPAGTANTEAFF
NA	once	TRBV12-3/TRBV12-4	TRBJ2-1	TGTGCCAGCACCCATAGAAGCCATGAGCCGTTCTTC	CASTHRSHEPFF
TRBD1	NA	TRBV20-1	TRBJ1-1	TGCAGTGCTAGTCGGGACAGGGAAAGGGTGAACACTGAAGCTTTCTTT	CSASRDRERVNTEAFF
NA	NA	TRBV6-1	TRBJ1-2	TGTGCCAGCAGTGAAGCGGGAACGGGGTTCTATGGCTACACCTTC	CASSEAGTGFYGYTF
NA	NA	TRBV4-1	TRBJ1-1	TGCGCCAGCAGCCACCCGGACAGGAACACTGAAGCTTTCTTT	CASSHPDRNTEAFF
TRBD1	NA	TRBV29-1	TRBJ2-7	TGCAGCGGCCGAACCGGGACAGGGTACGAGCAGTACTTC	CSGRTGTGYEQYF
TRBD2	NA	TRBV13	TRBJ2-2	TGTGCCAGCACACTAGCGGGGGTCACCGGGGAGCTGTTTTTT	CASTLAGVTGELFF
NA	NA	TRBV5-1	TRBJ2-1	TGCGCCAGCAGCTTCCGGACAGCGGATGAGCAGTTCTTC	CASSFRTADEQFF
TRBD1	few	TRBV6-6	TRBJ2-3	TGTGCCAGCAGCATACCGGGACAGGGCTCAGATACGCAGTATTTT	CASSIPGQGSDTQYF
NA	once	TRBV19	TRBJ1-1	TGTGCCAGTAGATTTCAGGGGAACACTGAAGCTTTCTTT	CASRFQGNTEAFF
NA	NA	TRBV7-8	TRBJ2-2	TGTGCCAGCAGCGATCGGGGGAAGTATGGCGGGGAGCTGTTTTTT	CASSDRGKYGGELFF
NA	NA	TRBV4-1	TRBJ2-3	TGCGCCAGCAGCCAAGATCTAGGGCCCAGGGCGCAGTATTTT	CASSQDLGPRAQYF
TRBD1	once	TRBV28	TRBJ2-3	TGTGCCAGCAGAGACACAGGGGTAGCAGATACGCAGTATTTT	CASRDTGVADTQYF
TRBD2	NA	TRBV5-1	TRBJ2-2	TGCGCCAGCAGCTTGGCGGGGGGGATCACCGGGGAGCTGTTTTTT	CASSLAGGITGELFF
TRBD1	NA	TRBV4-1	TRBJ1-5	TGCGCCAGCAGCCAAGATGCCAGGGGGGATCAGCCCCAGCATTTT	CASSQDARGDQPQHF
NA	NA	TRBV6-4	TRBJ2-3	TGTGCCAGCAGTGACGGAGGTAGCCCCACAGATACGCAGTATTTT	CASSDGGSPTDTQYF
NA	NA	TRBV3-1/TRBV3-2	TRBJ2-3	TGTGCCAGCAGCCAAGACGGTCCTCCTCCAAGCCGTACGCAGTATTTT	CASSQDGPPPSRTQYF
NA	NA	TRBV5-4	TRBJ1-2	TGTGCCAGCAGCTTGGATGCGGGGGCCTATGGCTACACCTTC	CASSLDAGAYGYTF
TRBD1	NA	TRBV7-3	TRBJ2-3	TGTGCCAGCAGCTCGCCGACAGGGGAGTACACAGATACGCAGTATTTT	CASSSPTGEYTDTQYF